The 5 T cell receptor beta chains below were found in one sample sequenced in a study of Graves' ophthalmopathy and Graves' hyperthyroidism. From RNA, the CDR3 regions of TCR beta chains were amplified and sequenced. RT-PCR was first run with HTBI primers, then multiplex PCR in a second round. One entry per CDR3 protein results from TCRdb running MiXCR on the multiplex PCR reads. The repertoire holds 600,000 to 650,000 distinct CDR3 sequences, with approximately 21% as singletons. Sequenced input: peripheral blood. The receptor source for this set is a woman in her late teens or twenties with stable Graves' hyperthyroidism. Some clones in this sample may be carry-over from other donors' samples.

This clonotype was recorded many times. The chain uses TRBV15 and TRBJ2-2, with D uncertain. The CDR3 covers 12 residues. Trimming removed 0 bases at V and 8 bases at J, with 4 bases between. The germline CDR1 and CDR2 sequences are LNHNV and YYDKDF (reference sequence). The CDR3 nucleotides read TGTGCCACCAGCAGAGATCCAGGGGAGCTGTTTTTT. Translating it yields CATSRDPGELFF.

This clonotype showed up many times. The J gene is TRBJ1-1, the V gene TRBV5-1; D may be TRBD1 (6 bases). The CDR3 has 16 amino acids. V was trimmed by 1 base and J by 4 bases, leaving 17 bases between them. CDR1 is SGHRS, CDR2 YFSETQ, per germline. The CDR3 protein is CASSLMEQGEGTEAFF. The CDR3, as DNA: TGCGCCAGCAGCTTGATGGAACAGGGCGAGGGCACTGAAGCTTTCTTT. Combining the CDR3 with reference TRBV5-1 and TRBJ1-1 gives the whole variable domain KAGVTQTPRYLIKTRGQQVTLSCSPISGHRSVSWYQQTPGQGLQFLFEYFSETQRNKGNFPGRFSGRQFSNSRSEMNVSTLELGDSALYLCASSLMEQGEGTEAFFGQGTRLTVV.

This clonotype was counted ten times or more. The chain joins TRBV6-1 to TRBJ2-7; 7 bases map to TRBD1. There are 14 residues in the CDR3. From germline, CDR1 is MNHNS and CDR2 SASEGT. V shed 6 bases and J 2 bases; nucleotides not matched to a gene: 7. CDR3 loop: CASRPPDRAYEQYF. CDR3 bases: TGTGCCAGCAGACCCCCCGACAGGGCCTACGAGCAGTACTTC.

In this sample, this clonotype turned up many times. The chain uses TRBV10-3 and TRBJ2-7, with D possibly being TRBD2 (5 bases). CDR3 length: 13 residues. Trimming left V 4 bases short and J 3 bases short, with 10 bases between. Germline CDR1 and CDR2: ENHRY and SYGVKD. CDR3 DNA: TGTGCCATCAGTGGCGACGGGAACTACGAGCAGTACTTC. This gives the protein CAISGDGNYEQYF.

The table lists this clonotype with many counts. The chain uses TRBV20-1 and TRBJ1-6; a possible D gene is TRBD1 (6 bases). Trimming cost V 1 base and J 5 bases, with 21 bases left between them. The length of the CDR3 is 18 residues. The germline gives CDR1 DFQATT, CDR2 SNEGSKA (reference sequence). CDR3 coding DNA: TGCAGTGCTAGAGGTCCCCCGAAGTGGACAGCGAATAATTCACCCCTCCACTTT. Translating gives CSARGPPKWTANNSPLHF.